This T cell receptor beta chain is drawn from a study of shared clonotypes between healthy human individuals. Broader study findings: Some clonotypes were shared by all four sorted-subset donors, while others were not shared. The non-shared ones had lower generation probabilities than the shared ones. Clonotypes that were shared across a few donors made up around 5% of naive CD4 clonotypes.

CDR3 length: 14 amino acids. V shed 5 bases, J shed 7 bases, and the junction held 7 bases outside the gene matches. Germline values: CDR1 MNHEY, CDR2 SVGAGI. This clone was counted a single time. As yet, its antigen is unknown. Produced via immunoSEQ multiplex PCR; TCRdb's table is partial and in-frame only. Of some 2.4 million clones in the sample, 93% were seen once. All participating donors were Caucasian adults from Nashville, Tennessee. CD4+ cells were split into CD45RA+ naive and CD45RA-negative memory subsets. The TCR originated in a young man in good health. Some clones in this sample may be carry-over from other donors' samples. The J gene is TRBJ1-5, the V gene TRBV6-5; TRBD1 agrees at 8 bases. Sequencing input: naive CD4+ T cells from PBMCs. Subset reported: CD45RA+ positively selected. The CDR3 region has the DNA TGTGCCAGCAGTCTCAGGCAGGGGGCCCAGCCCCAGCATTTT. Amino acids: CASSLRQGAQPQHF.